This passage covers 22 T cell receptor beta chains from one sample sequenced in a study of cytomegalovirus exposure and HLA in healthy donors. Researchers ran the PCR with 60 Vbeta and 13 Jbeta primers. The method was immunoSEQ multiplex PCR; TCRdb's version includes in-frame clones alone and lacks a portion of them. The table includes about 97,000 clones, over 80% detected once. The sample consisted of PBMCs. The receptors derive from a middle-aged man in good health and CMV-seronegative.

The genes are TRBV7-9 and TRBJ1-1, with D perhaps matching TRBD1 (5 bases). This CDR3 is built from 15 residues. Germline CDR1 SEHNR, CDR2 FQNEAQ (reference sequence). Trimming removed 1 base at V and 4 bases at J, with 13 bases between. The CDR3 reads CASSLVGGLGTEAFF. The CDR3 DNA sequence: TGTGCCAGCAGCTTAGTGGGGGGTTTGGGCACTGAAGCTTTCTTT.

The chain combines TRBV11-2 with TRBJ2-3; D is possibly TRBD1 (6 bases). V was shortened by 5 bases and J by 4 bases, with 13 bases between the two germline ends. Germline V CDR1 and CDR2: SGHAT, FQNNGV. The CDR3 is 14 amino acids. The CDR3 loop reads CASSPPGGSDTQYF. DNA for the CDR3: TGTGCCAGCAGCCCTCCTGGGGGCTCAGATACGCAGTATTTT.

This clone has more than one count but fewer than ten. The V and J genes are TRBV5-5 and TRBJ1-6; 9 bases are shared with TRBD1. V trimming: 2 bases; J trimming: 0 bases; junction bases outside the gene matches: 9. This CDR3 has 19 residues. Germline V CDR1 and CDR2: SGHKS, YYEKEE (reference sequence). In DNA, the CDR3 is TGTGCCAGCAGCTTACAGGGGGCGCGCCCCCCCTCCTATAATTCACCCCTCCACTTT. Translated: CASSLQGARPPSYNSPLHF.

A note on this clone: A junction boundary mismatches the germline segment, possibly from a read error. This chain uses TRBV6-5 with TRBJ1-2; maybe TRBD1 (6 bases). This CDR3 has 11 residues. Germline V CDR1 and CDR2: MNHEY, SVGAGI. The CDR3 DNA follows: TGTGCCAGCAGTTACTCGGGGACACCAGTCTTC. It encodes CASSYSGTPVF.

The rearrangement joins TRBV2 to TRBJ1-1, with D perhaps matching TRBD1 (6 bases). CDR1 and CDR2 (germline): SNHLY, FYNNEI. V shed 6 bases and J shed 1 base, with 9 bases lying between them. The CDR3 spans 13 residues. CDR3 DNA: TGTGCCAGCAGCCCGACAGGGAACACTGAAGCTTTCTTT. This translates into CASSPTGNTEAFF. Filled out from reference TRBV2 and TRBJ1-1, the complete variable domain reads EPEVTQTPSHQVTQMGQEVILRCVPISNHLYFYWYRQILGQKVEFLVSFYNNEISEKSEIFDDQFSVERPDGSNFTLKIRSTKLEDSAMYFCASSPTGNTEAFFGQGTRLTVV.

The chain uses TRBV14 and TRBJ2-5; 9 bases are a match to TRBD1. CDR1 and CDR2 from the germline V gene are SGHDN and FVKESK. With V trimmed by 4 bases and J by 2 bases, 8 bases remained unmatched. The CDR3 spans 16 residues. The CDR3, as DNA: TGTGCCAGCAGCCCGTTCTCGGGACAGGGTCAAGAGACCCAGTACTTC. It is translated as CASSPFSGQGQETQYF.

The rearrangement joins TRBV7-9 to TRBJ1-3, with D unresolved. The V gene lost 5 bases and the J gene lost 5 bases, with 7 bases spanning the gap. This CDR3 region has 12 residues. From germline, CDR1 is SEHNR and CDR2 FQNEAQ (reference sequence). CDR3 nucleotide sequence: TGTGCCAGCAGCCGAGACAGAAACACCATATATTTT. Translated: CASSRDRNTIYF.

The gene calls are TRBV7-6 and TRBJ1-3, with TRBD1 identical over 8 bases. CDR1 SGHVS and CDR2 FNYEAQ come from the germline V gene. V lost 2 bases and J lost 0; bases outside the gene matches: 12. This CDR3 region has 19 residues. Here the CDR3 reads CASSLRGRGPLHSGNTIYF. The CDR3 DNA sequence: TGTGCCAGCAGCTTAAGGGGCAGGGGGCCTCTTCACTCTGGAAACACCATATATTTT.

This chain joins TRBV29-1 and TRBJ1-1; D not resolved. This CDR3 contains 14 residues. Per the germline V gene, CDR1 is SQVTM and CDR2 is ANQGSEA. V lost 5 bases to trimming and J lost 4 bases, with 17 bases between them. The CDR3 is CSVWRVGLSTEAFF. DNA for the CDR3: TGCAGCGTTTGGAGGGTGGGCTTGAGCACTGAAGCTTTCTTT.

The chain uses TRBV16 and TRBJ1-1, with 9 positions matching TRBD1. The CDR3 length is 15 residues. Looked up from germline, CDR1 is KGHSY and CDR2 is FQNENV. Trimming took 0 bases from V and 2 from J; bases not matched to a gene: 1. The CDR3 is CASSQSTGGNTEAFF. The CDR3 region has the DNA TGTGCCAGCAGCCAATCGACAGGGGGAAACACTGAAGCTTTCTTT.

Turning to this clone: An end of the junction differs from the germline gene, which may be a read error. This sequence joins TRBV5-6 and TRBJ2-3, with TRBD2 matching over 10 bases. This CDR3 region has 15 residues. Germline V gene data show CDR1 as SGHDT and CDR2 as YYEEEE. The CDR3 nucleotides read TGTGCCAGCAGCGAGGGGCCGGCCGGACTAGCGGTCTTGAATTTT. Residues: CASSEGPAGLAVLNF.

V usage is TRBV11-3 and J usage is TRBJ2-5; 12 bases match TRBD1. The CDR3 contains 16 residues. V trimming: 2 bases; J trimming: 5 bases; junction bases outside the gene matches: 6. Per the germline V gene, CDR1 is SGHNT and CDR2 is YENEEA. CDR3 amino acids: CASSLSGTGGGETQYF. The CDR3 coding sequence is TGTGCCAGCAGCTTAAGCGGGACAGGGGGCGGTGAGACCCAGTACTTC.

The chain recombines TRBV5-1 with TRBJ2-7; 11 bases are shared with TRBD2. There are 16 residues in the CDR3. V lost 1 base, J lost 1 base, and 4 bases stayed unmatched. Germline V CDR1 and CDR2: SGHRS, YFSETQ. The CDR3 region is CASSLTLAGGSYEQYF. The CDR3 DNA is TGCGCCAGCAGCTTGACTTTAGCGGGGGGGTCCTACGAGCAGTACTTC.

This clone ranks as medium-sized. V and J are TRBV19 and TRBJ2-1, with D perhaps matching TRBD2 (6 bases). The V end lost 8 bases, the J end lost 8 bases, and 19 bases lay between the germline ends. The CDR3 covers 14 residues. Germline V lookup: CDR1 LNHDA, CDR2 SQIVND (reference sequence). The CDR3: CASGGLEEIDEQFF. The CDR3 nucleotides read TGTGCCAGTGGGGGACTTGAGGAAATCGATGAGCAGTTCTTC. Full variable domain (missing parts from reference TRBV19 and TRBJ2-1): DGGITQSPKYLFRKEGQNVTLSCEQNLNHDAMYWYRQDPGQGLRLIYYSQIVNDFQKGDIAEGYSVSREKKESFPLTVTSAQKNPTAFYLCASGGLEEIDEQFFGPGTRLTVL.

V and J are TRBV27 and TRBJ1-1, with 8 bases fitting TRBD1. This CDR3 has 16 amino acids. J was trimmed by 0 bases and V by 5 bases; bases with no gene match: 8. Germline CDR1 is MNHEY and CDR2 is SMNVEV (reference sequence). The CDR3 DNA reads as TGTGCCAGCAGTCCCGGGACAGGCCCCGTGAACACTGAAGCTTTCTTT. It yields the protein CASSPGTGPVNTEAFF.

This clone was observed a few times. The CDR3 DNA reads TGTGCCAGCAGCTTAGAGGGACTAGCAGGGCGGGGAGATACGCAGTATTTT. This codes for CASSLEGLAGRGDTQYF. The chain uses TRBV11-3 and TRBJ2-3; 9 nucleotides line up with TRBD2. The germline gives CDR1 SGHNT, CDR2 YENEEA. V trimming: 0 bases; J trimming: 5 bases; junction bases outside the gene matches: 9. This CDR3 contains 17 residues.

The chain carries TRBV15 and TRBJ2-5; no clear D gene. Trimming stripped 4 bases from V and 0 bases from J, with 9 bases between. Per the germline V gene, CDR1 is LNHNV and CDR2 is YYDKDF (reference sequence). This CDR3 region has 14 residues. CDR3 in DNA: TGTGCCACCAGCAAAGTGGGCTACCAAGAGACCCAGTACTTC. It specifies CATSKVGYQETQYF.

The chain combines TRBV19 with TRBJ1-5; weak D call: TRBD1 (6 bases). CDR1 and CDR2 from the germline V gene are LNHDA and SQIVND (reference sequence). V was clipped by 6 bases and J by 4 bases, with 16 bases between them. CDR3 length equals 15 residues. The CDR3 bases are TGTGCCAGTAGGCCCCAAGGGGGAGATAATCAGCCCCAGCATTTT. It yields the protein CASRPQGGDNQPQHF.

This chain uses TRBV27 with TRBJ1-1; 7 nucleotides agree with TRBD1. The junction had 11 bases not matched to a gene; V was cut back by 10 bases and J by 3 bases. In germline, CDR1 is MNHEY, CDR2 SMNVEV (reference sequence). This CDR3 spans 14 amino acids. This CDR3 is CATRQGLFDTEAFF. CDR3 in DNA: TGTGCCACGCGACAGGGACTCTTTGACACTGAAGCTTTCTTT.

V is TRBV19 and J is TRBJ2-3; 8 positions match TRBD2. The CDR3 is 14 residues long. V dropped 8 bases and J dropped 1; count of bases not matched to a gene: 5. Germline CDR1 and CDR2: LNHDA and SQIVND (reference sequence). CDR3 sequence: CASAWRGGTDTQYF. CDR3 sequence (DNA): TGTGCCAGTGCTTGGCGGGGGGGCACAGATACGCAGTATTTT.

J is TRBJ1-1 and V is TRBV27, with 8 nucleotides matching TRBD1. Germline assignment: CDR1 MNHEY and CDR2 SMNVEV (reference sequence). The CDR3 contains 13 residues. V was pared by 11 bases and J by 4 bases, with 9 bases of the junction left unmatched. CDR3 amino acids: CASRQGRTTEAFF. The CDR3 DNA reads TGTGCCTCCAGACAGGGGAGGACCACTGAAGCTTTCTTT.

The chain uses TRBV4-1 and TRBJ2-7, with a weak D call TRBD2 (5 bases). Trimming removed 3 bases from V and 6 bases from J, with 27 bases in between. This CDR3 has 18 amino acids. Germline V gene data show CDR1 as MGHRA and CDR2 as YSYEKL. CDR3 in DNA: TGCGCCAGCAGCCAGATTGTAGATGGACCGGGATCGAAGGGCGAGCAGTACTTC. Translation: CASSQIVDGPGSKGEQYF.